Below are 12 T cell receptor beta chains sequenced from a single sample in a study of T cell repertoires in cytomegalovirus infection. TCRdb reprocessed the reads via MiXCR and lists one record per CDR3 protein. Among 200,000 to 300,000 distinct CDR3 sequences listed, approximately 9.2% were seen once. The sample taken for sequencing was PBMCs. The receptor source for this set is a human donor in good health (CMV status not recorded). Some clones in this sample may be carry-over from other donors' samples.

This clonotype was counted at least ten times. The chain employs TRBV6-5 and TRBJ1-1; possible D gene TRBD1, 6 bases. The V end was cut by 4 bases, the J end by 1 base, with 13 bases between. The CDR3 loop spans 15 amino acids. Germline CDR1 MNHEY, CDR2 SVGAGI. The CDR3: CASSSGGGGNTEAFF. DNA for the CDR3: TGTGCCAGCAGTTCTGGGGGAGGGGGGAACACTGAAGCTTTCTTT.

Ten or more counts support this clonotype. CDR3 nucleotides: TGTGCCAGCAGCTTAGCGCTAGCGGGAGTCTACGAGCAGTACTTC. Protein: CASSLALAGVYEQYF. The chain uses TRBV7-2 and TRBJ2-7; 10 nucleotides line up with TRBD2. Trimming at V came to 0 bases and at J to 3 bases, leaving 2 bases not matched to a gene. The germline V gene encodes CDR1 SGHTA and CDR2 FQGNSA. The CDR3 extends over 15 amino acids.

Worth noting for this clonotype: A much larger clonotype is one base distant, so this may be a read error. The rearrangement joins TRBV11-2 to TRBJ2-2; possibly TRBD1 or TRBD2 for D (6 bases each). Trimming cost V 4 bases and J 4 bases, with 13 bases left between them. The CDR3 is 15 residues long. CDR1 and CDR2 (germline): SGHAT, FQNNGV. The CDR3 region has the DNA TGTGCCAGCAGCTGGGGGGCAGCGAGCACCGGGGAGCTGTTTTTT. Translation gives CASSWGAASTGELFF.

This clonotype was seen at least ten times. This chain connects TRBV7-2 to TRBJ2-5; TRBD2 is a possible D gene (5 bases). V was pared by 2 bases and J by 4 bases, with 8 bases between. This CDR3 is built from 13 residues. Germline V gene sequence: CDR1 SGHTA, CDR2 FQGNSA. The CDR3 DNA reads as TGTGCCAGCAGCTTAAACGCGGGAGAGACCCAGTACTTC. Translation: CASSLNAGETQYF.

The gene calls are TRBV19 and TRBJ2-1; 10 bases agree with TRBD1. J lost 5 bases, V lost 5 bases, and 6 bases had no gene match. The CDR3 runs 15 residues. CDR1 LNHDA and CDR2 SQIVND come from the germline V gene (reference sequence). CDR3 nucleotide sequence: TGTGCCAGTAGTCGGAGACAGGGGGCTAACAATGAGCAGTTCTTC. Its translation: CASSRRQGANNEQFF.

This clonotype showed up just a few times. This chain uses TRBV6-2 or TRBV6-3 with TRBJ2-1; no firm D call. CDR1 and CDR2 (germline): MNHEY, SVGEGT. Trimming shortened V by 6 bases and J by 7 bases, and 13 bases separated the two germline ends. CDR3 length: 13 amino acids. Here the CDR3 DNA reads TGTGCCAGCAGCCCCCCAGTGGAAAATGAGCAGTTCTTC. Encoded protein: CASSPPVENEQFF.

The gene calls are TRBV29-1 and TRBJ2-3; D unresolved. The CDR3 consists of 14 residues. V lost 3 bases and J lost 4, with 14 bases in between. Looked up from germline, CDR1 is SQVTM and CDR2 is ANQGSEA. CDR3 nucleotides: TGCAGCGTTGACAGGCGCTGGGTTGCAGATACGCAGTATTTT. Its protein product is CSVDRRWVADTQYF.

The chain combines TRBV7-9 with TRBJ1-2; 7 bases line up with TRBD1. This CDR3 contains 13 residues. Germline V gene sequence: CDR1 SEHNR, CDR2 FQNEAQ (reference sequence). The V and J ends lost 5 bases and 2 bases, in that order; junction bases with no gene match: 2. CDR3 loop: CASSAGQNYGYTF. The CDR3 nucleotides are TGTGCCAGCAGCGCGGGACAGAACTATGGCTACACCTTC.

This clonotype was counted at least ten times. The chain combines TRBV4-1 with TRBJ2-7; D is tentatively TRBD1 or TRBD2 (5 bases each). V lost 3 bases and J lost 7, with 19 bases in between. CDR3 length: 15 residues. Germline V gene sequence: CDR1 MGHRA, CDR2 YSYEKL. In DNA, the CDR3 is TGCGCCAGCAGCCACGACCTGGGACCCATGAGGGAGCAGTACTTC. Translated: CASSHDLGPMREQYF.

This clonotype was picked up many times. The V gene is TRBV7-8, the J gene TRBJ2-1; D remains ambiguous. Trimming shortened V by 3 bases and J by 5 bases, and 14 bases separated the two germline ends. Per germline, CDR1 SGHVS and CDR2 FQNEAQ. The CDR3 loop spans 15 amino acids. CDR3 DNA sequence: TGTGCCAGCAGCTTCGTGGTCTTTCAAAACAATGAGCAGTTCTTC. Translated: CASSFVVFQNNEQFF.

This clonotype was found many times. The chain combines TRBV7-2 with TRBJ2-3, with D possibly matching TRBD2 (6 bases). The CDR3 covers 15 residues. V lost 3 bases and J lost 4, with 14 bases in between. Per germline, CDR1 SGHTA and CDR2 FQGNSA. The CDR3: CASSFRRGAADTQYF. The DNA for the CDR3 is TGTGCCAGCAGCTTCCGGCGGGGCGCGGCAGATACGCAGTATTTT.

This clonotype was detected ten times or more. This chain links TRBV5-1 with TRBJ1-6, with 7 nucleotides matching TRBD1. This CDR3 spans 15 amino acids. In germline, CDR1 is SGHRS, CDR2 YFSETQ. Trimming removed 2 bases from V and 7 bases from J; junction bases left unmatched: 6. The CDR3 protein is CASSFTGAPNSPLHF. The CDR3 coding sequence is TGCGCCAGCAGCTTCACAGGGGCCCCGAATTCACCCCTCCACTTT.